These T cell receptor beta chains were read from a single sample in a study of T cell responses to AZD1222 COVID-19 vaccine. Sequencing was performed with immunoSEQ multiplex PCR; in TCRdb, only in-frame clones are kept and a portion is missing. Of 100,000 to 150,000 clones in the sample, 80% to 90% are singletons; the top ten hold over 6.5%. Sequenced material: peripheral blood, taken on day 0 of AZD1222 vaccination. The receptor set was obtained from an adult in good health. Each CDR3 is given with its conserved first and last residue. The D gene is left open where the match is weak. Size tells how often a clone was seen (once, few, many) or the class of an expanded clone, and some rows leave it out.

- TRBJ2-2 14 TRBV5-1 - CASSLVWGDGELFF TGCGCCAGCAGCTTGGTTTGGGGGGACGGGGAGCTGTTTTTT
- TRBJ2-2 15 TRBV7-3 - CASSLPTGTAGELFF TGTGCCAGCAGCTTACCGACAGGAACGGCCGGGGAGCTGTTTTTT
TRBD1 TRBJ2-2 14 TRBV29-1 - CSVRRDRGTGELFF TGCAGCGTCCGCCGGGACAGGGGTACCGGGGAGCTGTTTTTT
- TRBJ1-6 14 TRBV10-3 - CAISEVGENSPLHF TGTGCCATCAGTGAGGTCGGCGAGAATTCACCCCTCCACTTT
TRBD2 TRBJ2-7 14 TRBV18 - CASSPRAGIYEQYF TGTGCCAGCTCACCACGAGCGGGGATTTACGAGCAGTACTTC
TRBD1 TRBJ1-1 14 TRBV24-1 - CATGGQGLNTEAFF TGTGCCACCGGGGGACAGGGGCTGAACACTGAAGCTTTCTTT
- TRBJ2-7 13 TRBV6-5 - CASFPGLKYEQYF TGTGCCAGCTTCCCGGGTCTTAAGTACGAGCAGTACTTC
- TRBJ1-3 14 TRBV15 few CATSTESSGNTIYF TGTGCCACCAGCACCGAATCCTCTGGAAACACCATATATTTT
TRBD2 TRBJ2-5 15 TRBV24-1 few CATSGLAGTQETQYF TGTGCCACCAGTGGTCTAGCGGGGACCCAAGAGACCCAGTACTTC
- TRBJ2-5 15 TRBV11-3 - CASSLGGSYQETQYF TGTGCCAGCAGCTTGGGGGGTTCGTACCAAGAGACCCAGTACTTC
- TRBJ2-2 14 TRBV7-2 - CASSLVDKRRELFF TGTGCCAGCAGCTTAGTCGACAAACGGAGGGAGCTGTTTTTT
- TRBJ2-1 15 TRBV7-2 - CASSLSRGGHNEQFF TGTGCCAGCAGCTTATCCAGGGGGGGACACAATGAGCAGTTCTTC
- TRBJ1-2 15 TRBV7-6 - CASSLDPGSNYGYTF TGTGCCAGCAGCTTAGATCCGGGAAGTAACTATGGCTACACCTTC
- TRBJ1-4 15 TRBV28 - CASTQQGATNEKLFF TGTGCCAGCACCCAGCAGGGTGCAACTAATGAAAAACTGTTTTTT
TRBD1 TRBJ2-1 14 TRBV7-9 - CASSRGQGGNEQFF TGTGCCAGCAGCCGCGGACAGGGTGGGAATGAGCAGTTCTTC
TRBD1 TRBJ1-2 15 TRBV27 - CASRTSGTGSYGYTF TGTGCCAGCAGAACCTCCGGGACAGGGAGCTATGGCTACACCTTC
TRBD1 TRBJ1-5 17 TRBV18 - CASSPRGGGAGNQPQHF TGTGCCAGCTCACCACGGGGAGGGGGCGCTGGGAATCAGCCCCAGCATTTT
TRBD2 TRBJ2-1 16 TRBV18 - CASSSLGTTTYNEQFF TGTGCCAGCTCATCACTAGGGACTACTACCTACAATGAGCAGTTCTTC
- TRBJ1-1 13 TRBV30 - CAWSVLMNTEAFF TGTGCCTGGAGTGTACTCATGAACACTGAAGCTTTCTTT
- TRBJ2-7 12 TRBV3-1/TRBV3-2 - CASSSQTYEQYF TGTGCCAGCAGCTCACAAACCTACGAGCAGTACTTC
- TRBJ1-1 15 TRBV10-1 - CASRLSRGLNTEAFF TGCGCCAGCCGCCTTTCCCGGGGCCTGAACACTGAAGCTTTCTTT
- TRBJ1-1 14 TRBV19 - CASSIGQLNTEAFF TGTGCCAGTAGTATAGGACAGTTGAACACTGAAGCTTTCTTT
- TRBJ2-1 14 TRBV5-4 - CASGSQTGTNEQFF TGTGCCAGCGGTTCCCAGACCGGGACCAATGAGCAGTTCTTC
- TRBJ1-4 14 TRBV19 - CASSLEDSNEKLFF TGTGCCAGTAGCCTCGAGGACAGCAATGAAAAACTGTTTTTT
- TRBJ2-3 14 TRBV9 - CASSVSASTDTQYF TGTGCCAGCAGCGTTTCGGCAAGCACAGATACGCAGTATTTT
- TRBJ1-1 12 TRBV3-1/TRBV3-2 - CASSQEGTEAFF TGTGCCAGCAGCCAAGAAGGGACTGAAGCTTTCTTT
- TRBJ2-1 15 TRBV5-1 few CASSPSAGGFNEQFF TGCGCCAGCAGCCCCTCGGCCGGGGGATTCAATGAGCAGTTCTTC
- TRBJ1-6 13 TRBV5-1 few CASSGTDNSPLHF TGCGCCAGCAGCGGGACGGATAATTCACCCCTCCACTTT
- TRBJ1-1 15 TRBV18 - CASSPTGVTDTEAFF TGTGCCAGCTCACCGACGGGGGTCACGGACACTGAAGCTTTCTTT
TRBD1 TRBJ1-1 14 TRBV2 - CASSGGDRGTEAFF TGTGCCAGCAGTGGCGGGGACAGGGGCACTGAAGCTTTCTTT
TRBD2 TRBJ2-1 18 TRBV3-1/TRBV3-2 - CASSPGRWGGGAEHEQFF TGTGCCAGCAGCCCTGGGCGATGGGGCGGGGGGGCTGAGCATGAGCAGTTCTTC
- TRBJ2-2 15 TRBV5-1 - CASSFGRSNTGELFF TGCGCCAGCAGCTTCGGACGCTCGAACACCGGGGAGCTGTTTTTT
TRBD2 TRBJ2-7 14 TRBV9 - CASSPGLAGLEQYF TGTGCCAGCAGCCCGGGACTAGCGGGTCTTGAGCAGTACTTC
- TRBJ1-1 14 TRBV6-5 - CASSQNTENTEAFF TGTGCCAGCAGTCAAAATACAGAGAACACTGAAGCTTTCTTT
TRBD2 TRBJ2-7 14 TRBV4-1 - CASSLSGASGDELF TGCGCCAGCAGCCTCTCCGGGGCTAGCGGAGACGAACTTTTC
- TRBJ2-7 12 TRBV29-1 - CSVQDSVYEQYF TGCAGCGTTCAGGACTCCGTCTACGAGCAGTACTTC
TRBD1 TRBJ1-6 17 TRBV13 - CASSLDPRGLRNSPLHF TGTGCCAGCAGCTTGGACCCCAGGGGGCTTCGTAATTCACCCCTCCACTTT
- TRBJ2-5 15 TRBV5-1 - CASSLVDRDSETQYF TGCGCCAGCAGCTTGGTCGATCGGGACTCCGAGACCCAGTACTTC
- TRBJ1-2 15 TRBV25-1 - CASSESRTANYGYTF TGTGCCAGCAGTGAATCCCGGACAGCGAACTATGGCTACACCTTC
- TRBJ2-3 15 TRBV5-1 - CAVKRTGATKDTQYF TGCGCCGTTAAACGGACGGGGGCCACTAAAGATACGCAGTATTTT
TRBD1 TRBJ1-2 16 TRBV5-4 - CASSLVTGAASYGYTF TGTGCCAGCAGCTTGGTGACAGGGGCCGCTAGCTATGGCTACACCTTC
- TRBJ1-3 16 TRBV7-9 - CASSFALPSSGNTIYF TGTGCCAGCAGCTTTGCACTCCCGAGCTCTGGAAACACCATATATTTT
- TRBJ1-4 14 TRBV19 - CASSYPGTNEKLFF TGTGCCAGTAGTTACCCAGGAACTAATGAAAAACTGTTTTTT
- TRBJ1-2 14 TRBV19 - CASSSPDNFGGYTF TGTGCCAGTAGTTCCCCGGACAACTTTGGTGGCTACACCTTC
TRBD1 TRBJ1-2 16 TRBV6-6 - CASSYSRTGSNYGYTF TGTGCCAGCAGTTACTCAAGGACAGGATCTAACTATGGCTACACCTTC
- TRBJ1-2 12 TRBV5-1 few CASRRTADGYTF TGCGCCAGCAGAAGGACTGCTGATGGCTACACCTTC
- TRBJ1-1 13 TRBV5-1 - CASSLDGGREAFF TGCGCCAGCAGCTTGGACGGGGGGCGGGAAGCTTTCTTT
- TRBJ1-1 14 TRBV7-2 - CASSFRAGDTEAFF TGTGCCAGCAGCTTTCGGGCAGGAGACACTGAAGCTTTCTTT
- TRBJ1-2 17 TRBV11-2 - CASTQQVAGVRASGYTF TGTGCCAGCACCCAGCAGGTCGCAGGGGTAAGGGCTTCTGGCTACACCTTC
- TRBJ1-5 12 TRBV6-5 few CASREGNQPQHF TGTGCCAGCAGGGAGGGCAATCAGCCCCAGCATTTT
- TRBJ1-2 17 TRBV5-1 - CASSLGVMGPSGYGYTF TGCGCCAGCAGCTTGGGAGTGATGGGTCCCAGTGGGTATGGCTACACCTTC
- TRBJ2-7 13 TRBV7-9 few CASSARLAYEQYF TGTGCCAGCAGCGCACGACTAGCCTACGAGCAGTACTTC
- TRBJ1-6 13 TRBV27 - CASKGPAGSPLHF TGTGCCAGCAAGGGGCCGGCTGGTTCACCCCTCCACTTT
TRBD1 TRBJ2-7 15 TRBV5-5 once CASSLEGTGHYEQYF TGTGCCAGCAGCTTGGAGGGGACAGGGCACTACGAGCAGTACTTC